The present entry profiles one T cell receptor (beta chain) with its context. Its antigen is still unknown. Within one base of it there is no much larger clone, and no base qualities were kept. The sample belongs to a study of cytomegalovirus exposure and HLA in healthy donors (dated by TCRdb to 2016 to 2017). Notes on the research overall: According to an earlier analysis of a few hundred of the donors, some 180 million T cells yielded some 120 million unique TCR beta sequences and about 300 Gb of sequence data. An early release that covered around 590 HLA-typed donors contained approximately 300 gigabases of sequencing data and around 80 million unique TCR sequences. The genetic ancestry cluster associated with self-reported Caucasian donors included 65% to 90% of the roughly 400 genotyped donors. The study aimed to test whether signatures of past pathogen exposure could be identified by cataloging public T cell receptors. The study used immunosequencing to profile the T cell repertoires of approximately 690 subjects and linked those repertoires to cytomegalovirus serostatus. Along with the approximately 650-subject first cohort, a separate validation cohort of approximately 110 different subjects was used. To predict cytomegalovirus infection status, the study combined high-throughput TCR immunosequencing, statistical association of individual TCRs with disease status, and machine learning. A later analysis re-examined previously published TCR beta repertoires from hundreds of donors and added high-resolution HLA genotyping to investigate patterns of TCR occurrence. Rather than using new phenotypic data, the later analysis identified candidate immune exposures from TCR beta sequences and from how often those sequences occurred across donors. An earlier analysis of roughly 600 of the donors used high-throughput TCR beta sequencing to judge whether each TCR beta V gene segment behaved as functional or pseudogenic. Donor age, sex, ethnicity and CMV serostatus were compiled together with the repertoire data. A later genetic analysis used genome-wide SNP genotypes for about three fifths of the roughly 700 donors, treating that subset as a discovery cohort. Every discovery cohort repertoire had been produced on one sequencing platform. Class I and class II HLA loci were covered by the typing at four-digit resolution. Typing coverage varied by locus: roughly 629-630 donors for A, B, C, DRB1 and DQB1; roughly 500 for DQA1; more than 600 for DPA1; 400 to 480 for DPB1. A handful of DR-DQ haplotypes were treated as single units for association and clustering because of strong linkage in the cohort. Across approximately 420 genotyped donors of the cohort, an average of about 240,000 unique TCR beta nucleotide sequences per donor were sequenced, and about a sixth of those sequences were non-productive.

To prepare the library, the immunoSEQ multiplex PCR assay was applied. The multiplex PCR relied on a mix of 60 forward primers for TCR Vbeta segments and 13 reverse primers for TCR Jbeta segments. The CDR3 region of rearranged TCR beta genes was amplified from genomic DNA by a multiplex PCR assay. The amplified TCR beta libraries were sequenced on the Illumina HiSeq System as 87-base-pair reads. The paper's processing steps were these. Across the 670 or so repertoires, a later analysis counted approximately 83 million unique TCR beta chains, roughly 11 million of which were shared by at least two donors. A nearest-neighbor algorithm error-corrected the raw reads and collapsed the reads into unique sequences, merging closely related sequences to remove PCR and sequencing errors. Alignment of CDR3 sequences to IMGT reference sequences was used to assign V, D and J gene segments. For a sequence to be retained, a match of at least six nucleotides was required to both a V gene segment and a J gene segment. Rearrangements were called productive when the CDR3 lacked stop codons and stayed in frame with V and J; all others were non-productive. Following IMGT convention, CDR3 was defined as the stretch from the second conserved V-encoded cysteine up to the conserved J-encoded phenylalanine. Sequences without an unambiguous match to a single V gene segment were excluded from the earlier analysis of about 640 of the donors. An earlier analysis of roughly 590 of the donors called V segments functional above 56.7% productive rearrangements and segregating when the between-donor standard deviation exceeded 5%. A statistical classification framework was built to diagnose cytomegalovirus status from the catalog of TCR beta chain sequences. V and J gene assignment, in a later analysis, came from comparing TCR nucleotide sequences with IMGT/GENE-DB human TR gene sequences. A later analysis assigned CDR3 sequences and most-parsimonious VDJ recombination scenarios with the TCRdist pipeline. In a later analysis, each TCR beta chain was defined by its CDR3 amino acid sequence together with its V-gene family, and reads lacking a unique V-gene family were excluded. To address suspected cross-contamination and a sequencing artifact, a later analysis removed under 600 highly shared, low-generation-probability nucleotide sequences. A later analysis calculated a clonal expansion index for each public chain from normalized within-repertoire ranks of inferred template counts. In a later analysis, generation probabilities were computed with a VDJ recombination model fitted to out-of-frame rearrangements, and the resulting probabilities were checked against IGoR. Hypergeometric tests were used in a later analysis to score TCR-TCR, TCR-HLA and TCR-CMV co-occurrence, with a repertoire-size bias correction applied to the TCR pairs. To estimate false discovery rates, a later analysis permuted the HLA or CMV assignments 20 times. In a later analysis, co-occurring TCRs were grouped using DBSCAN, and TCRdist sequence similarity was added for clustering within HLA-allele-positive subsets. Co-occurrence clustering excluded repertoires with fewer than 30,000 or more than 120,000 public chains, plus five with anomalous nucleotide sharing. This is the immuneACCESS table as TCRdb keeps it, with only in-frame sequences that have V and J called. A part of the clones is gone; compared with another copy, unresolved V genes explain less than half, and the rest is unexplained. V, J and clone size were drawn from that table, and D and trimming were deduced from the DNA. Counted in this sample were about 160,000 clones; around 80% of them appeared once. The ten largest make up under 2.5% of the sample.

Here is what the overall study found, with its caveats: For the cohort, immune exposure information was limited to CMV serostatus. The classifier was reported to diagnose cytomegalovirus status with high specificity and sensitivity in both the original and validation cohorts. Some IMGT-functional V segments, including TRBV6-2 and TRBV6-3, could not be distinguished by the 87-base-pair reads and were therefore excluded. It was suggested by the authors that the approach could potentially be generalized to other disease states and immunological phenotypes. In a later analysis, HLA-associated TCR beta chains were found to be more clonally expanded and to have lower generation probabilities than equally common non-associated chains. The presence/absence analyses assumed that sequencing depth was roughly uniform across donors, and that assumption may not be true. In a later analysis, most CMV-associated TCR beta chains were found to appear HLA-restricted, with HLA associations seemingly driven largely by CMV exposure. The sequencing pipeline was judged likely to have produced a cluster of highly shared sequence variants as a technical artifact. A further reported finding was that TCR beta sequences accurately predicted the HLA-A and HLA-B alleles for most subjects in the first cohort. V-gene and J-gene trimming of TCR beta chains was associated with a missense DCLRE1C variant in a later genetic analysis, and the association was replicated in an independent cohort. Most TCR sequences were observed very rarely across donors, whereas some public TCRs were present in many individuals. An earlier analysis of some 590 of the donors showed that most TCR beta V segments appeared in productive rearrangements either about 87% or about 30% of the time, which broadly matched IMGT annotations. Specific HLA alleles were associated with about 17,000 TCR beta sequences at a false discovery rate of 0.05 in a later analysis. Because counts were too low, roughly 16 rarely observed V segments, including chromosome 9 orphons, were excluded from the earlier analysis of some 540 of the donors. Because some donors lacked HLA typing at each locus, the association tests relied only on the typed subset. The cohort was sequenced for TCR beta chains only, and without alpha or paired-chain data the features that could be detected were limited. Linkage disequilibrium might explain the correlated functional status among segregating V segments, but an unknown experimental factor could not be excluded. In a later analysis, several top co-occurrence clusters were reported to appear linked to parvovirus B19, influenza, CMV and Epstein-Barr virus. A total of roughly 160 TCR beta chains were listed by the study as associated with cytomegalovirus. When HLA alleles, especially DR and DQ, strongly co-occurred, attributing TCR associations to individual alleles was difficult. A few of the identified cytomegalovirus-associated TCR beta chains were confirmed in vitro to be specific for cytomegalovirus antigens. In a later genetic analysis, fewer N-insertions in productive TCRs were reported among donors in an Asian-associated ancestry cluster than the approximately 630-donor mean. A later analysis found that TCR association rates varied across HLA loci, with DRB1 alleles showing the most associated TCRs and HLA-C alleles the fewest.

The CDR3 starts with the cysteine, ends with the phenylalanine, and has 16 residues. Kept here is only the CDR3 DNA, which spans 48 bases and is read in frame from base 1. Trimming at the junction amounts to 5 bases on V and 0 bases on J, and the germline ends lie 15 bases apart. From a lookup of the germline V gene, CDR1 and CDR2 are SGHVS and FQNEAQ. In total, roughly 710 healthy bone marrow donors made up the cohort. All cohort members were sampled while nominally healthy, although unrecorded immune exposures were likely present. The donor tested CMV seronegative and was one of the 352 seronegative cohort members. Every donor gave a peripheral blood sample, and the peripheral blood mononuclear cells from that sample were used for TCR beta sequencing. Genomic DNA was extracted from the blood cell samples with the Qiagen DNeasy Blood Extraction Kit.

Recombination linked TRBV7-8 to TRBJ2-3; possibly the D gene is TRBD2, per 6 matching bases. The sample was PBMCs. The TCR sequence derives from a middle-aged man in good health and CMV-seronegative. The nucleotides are TGTGCCAGCAGCCCTTTCTCTAGCGCGAGCACAGATACGCAGTATTTT. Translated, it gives CASSPFSSASTDTQYF.